This TCR beta chain was sequenced during a study of identical twins' blood T cells. The study, taken as a whole, reports: Mainly, cloneset size products determined shared clonotypes, twins included.

Looked up from germline, CDR1 is SGHNT and CDR2 is YYREEE (reference sequence). The CDR3 extends over 17 amino acids. The ends lost 7 bases at V and 1 base at J; junction bases unmatched: 16. In the case of this clonotype: The antigen is undetermined.

Three pairs of healthy female monozygous twins were the donors. TCR cDNA libraries came from RNA via a modified published protocol. Each TCR cDNA library carried sample-specific barcodes on both ends. Using its own MiXCR run on the 5' RACE reads, TCRdb lists one record per CDR3 protein. The sample lists 350,000 to 400,000 distinct CDR3 sequences, roughly 28% seen once, with roughly 5.5% in the top ten. The sequenced sample consisted of PBMCs. The TCR originated in a woman aged 18-49 years in good health. The chain recombines TRBV5-4 with TRBJ1-1, with TRBD1 matching 7 bases. The DNA of the CDR3 is TGTGCCAGCTCCGGTAGACAGGGTAACGTTGGGAACACTGAAGCTTTCTTT. Translation gives CASSGRQGNVGNTEAFF.